What follows are 7 T cell receptor beta chains derived from one specimen sequenced in a study of CD8 T cells in Susac syndrome. Roughly 0.45 to 1 ug RNA was reverse transcribed with random hexamers. TCRdb itself ran the immunoSEQ multiplex PCR reads through MiXCR, one entry per CDR3 protein. Of tens of thousands of distinct CDR3 sequences listed, over 85% are singletons. The sample taken for sequencing was CD8+ T cells from PBMCs. The origin of the receptors is a human donor with Susac syndrome.

This chain links TRBV20-1 with TRBJ2-7, with D possibly being TRBD2 (5 bases). The germline V gene encodes CDR1 DFQATT and CDR2 SNEGSKA (reference sequence). Trimming took off 6 bases at V and 0 bases at J, with 15 bases between the two ends. The CDR3 consists of 14 residues. CDR3 loop: CSAPRTLSSYEQYF. The DNA for the CDR3 is TGCAGTGCCCCAAGGACTCTAAGCTCCTACGAGCAGTACTTC.

The chain recombines TRBV9 with TRBJ1-3; D gene ambiguous. The length of the CDR3 is 13 residues. Germline values: CDR1 SGDLS, CDR2 YYNGEE. The V gene lost 5 bases and the J gene lost 8 bases, with 14 bases spanning the gap. Here the CDR3 reads CASRGSGRDTIYF. The CDR3 DNA reads TGTGCCAGCAGAGGCTCTGGGAGGGACACCATATATTTT.

The chain joins TRBV27 to TRBJ2-2; a possible D gene is TRBD2 (7 bases). CDR1 MNHEY and CDR2 SMNVEV come from the germline V gene (reference sequence). The V and J ends lost 11 bases and 2 bases respectively, with 12 bases between them. CDR3 size: 13 residues. The CDR3 DNA sequence: TGTGCCGCGGGGGCCAGCAACACCGGGGAGCTGTTTTTT. This sequence encodes CAAGASNTGELFF.

The V call is TRBV18, the J call TRBJ2-7, with unresolved D. The germline gives CDR1 KGHSH, CDR2 LQKENI. The V gene lost 0 bases and the J gene lost 2 bases, with 8 bases spanning the gap. This CDR3 spans 14 amino acids. CDR3 in amino acids: CASSPPLGPYEQYF. CDR3 in DNA: TGTGCCAGCTCACCACCTTTAGGCCCCTACGAGCAGTACTTC.

V is TRBV6-5 and J is TRBJ1-5; TRBD1 agrees at 7 bases. V lost 2 bases and J lost 6; bases outside the gene matches: 4. CDR1 and CDR2 from the germline V gene are MNHEY and SVGAGI. This CDR3 comprises 14 residues. The DNA for the CDR3 is TGTGCCAGCAGTTACGACAGGGTGGGTCAGCCCCAGCATTTT. It codes for CASSYDRVGQPQHF.

V gene TRBV6-2 or TRBV6-3 combines with J gene TRBJ1-4; no clear D gene. The CDR3 has 15 residues. V was cut by 8 bases and J by 0 bases, with 13 bases left in between. Germline lookup yields CDR1 MNHEY and CDR2 SVGEGT. CDR3: CASASVVATNEKLFF. Here the CDR3 DNA reads TGTGCCAGCGCGAGTGTGGTTGCAACTAATGAAAAACTGTTTTTT.

The V gene is TRBV12-3 or TRBV12-4, the J gene TRBJ1-2, with TRBD1 as a possible D gene (6 bases). V lost 5 bases to trimming and J lost 4 bases, with 14 bases between them. The CDR3 is 14 amino acids. The CDR3 protein is CASSPGRGGYGYTF. The CDR3 coding sequence is TGTGCCAGCAGTCCCGGTCGAGGGGGCTATGGCTACACCTTC.